This is a list of T cell receptor beta chains from one sample in a study of radiotherapy plus CTLA-4 blockade in lung cancer. The method was immunoSEQ multiplex PCR; TCRdb's version includes in-frame clones alone and lacks a portion of them. The table lists roughly 50,000 clones, approximately 76% of them singletons. Sequencing was performed on peripheral blood, taken from a patient treated with radiotherapy plus ipilimumab. The source is a human donor with non-small cell lung cancer who had stable disease on radiotherapy plus ipilimumab. The CDR3 runs from the conserved cysteine through the conserved F or W. A D gene is named only where the DNA matches it firmly. The size entry is marked missing in some rows and otherwise reads once, few, many or a size class.

j_gene,abundance,d_gene,v_gene,CDR3aa,CDR3nt
TRBJ2-5,once,TRBD2,TRBV2,CASSEWLAGGRETQYF,TGTGCCAGCAGTGAATGGCTAGCGGGGGGGCGGGAGACCCAGTACTTC
TRBJ1-2,NA,TRBD1,TRBV20-1,CSAGTDYGYTF,TGCAGTGCTGGGACAGACTATGGCTACACCTTC
TRBJ1-1,NA,NA,TRBV7-2,CASSLEGQSRRNTEAFF,TGTGCCAGCAGCTTAGAAGGACAGAGCCGTCGTAACACTGAAGCTTTCTTT
TRBJ2-2,NA,TRBD1,TRBV11-3,CASSLGQGRTGELFF,TGTGCCAGCAGCTTAGGACAGGGTCGTACCGGGGAGCTGTTTTTT
TRBJ1-2,few,TRBD1,TRBV7-9,CASSFTQGAGGGYTF,TGTGCCAGCAGCTTCACGCAGGGGGCGGGAGGAGGCTACACCTTC
TRBJ1-6,NA,NA,TRBV11-2,CASSDQPRDSPLHF,TGTGCCAGCAGCGACCAACCGCGGGATTCACCCCTCCACTTT
TRBJ1-1,NA,TRBD1,TRBV10-3,CAISADRAPLFDTEAFF,TGTGCCATCAGTGCAGACAGGGCTCCACTCTTCGACACTGAAGCTTTCTTT
TRBJ1-5,NA,NA,TRBV19,CARAVVGETNQPQHF,TGTGCCAGAGCCGTGGTAGGGGAAACCAATCAGCCCCAGCATTTT
TRBJ2-2,NA,TRBD1,TRBV5-1,CASSFGTGGLNTGELFF,TGCGCCAGCAGCTTTGGGACAGGTGGCCTCAACACCGGGGAGCTGTTTTTT
TRBJ1-2,NA,TRBD1,TRBV9,CASSTGQGVRNGYTF,TGTGCCAGCAGCACGGGACAGGGGGTAAGGAATGGCTACACCTTC
TRBJ2-2,few,NA,TRBV4-3,CASSQEEGGNGELFF,TGCGCCAGCAGCCAAGAGGAAGGGGGAAACGGGGAGCTGTTTTTT
TRBJ2-7,NA,NA,TRBV7-9,CASSVRDTLSEQYF,TGTGCCAGCAGCGTAAGGGACACCCTTTCCGAGCAGTACTTC
TRBJ2-3,NA,NA,TRBV7-9,CASSSSMEDTQYF,TGTGCCAGCAGCTCGTCGATGGAGGATACGCAGTATTTT
TRBJ2-1,NA,NA,TRBV5-4,CASSLDQSSYNEQFF,TGTGCCAGCAGCCTAGACCAAAGCTCCTACAATGAGCAGTTCTTC
TRBJ1-2,few,NA,TRBV12-5,CASGRTLYGYTF,TGTGCTAGTGGTCGGACTCTTTATGGCTACACCTTC
TRBJ2-3,NA,NA,TRBV30,CAWSVGLPGDTQYF,TGTGCCTGGAGTGTAGGTCTCCCCGGGGATACGCAGTATTTT
TRBJ1-6,many,NA,TRBV19,CASKNRQDSPLHF,TGTGCCAGTAAGAACCGCCAGGATTCACCCCTCCACTTT
TRBJ2-3,few,TRBD2,TRBV27,CASSKGLAGAADTQYF,TGTGCCAGCAGTAAGGGACTAGCGGGGGCCGCTGATACGCAGTATTTT
TRBJ2-1,NA,NA,TRBV10-1,CASSELGLGPTYNEQFF,TGCGCCAGCAGTGAGCTCGGACTGGGCCCAACCTACAATGAGCAGTTCTTC
TRBJ2-3,NA,TRBD1,TRBV5-4,CASSSGQETPDTQYF,TGTGCCAGCAGCTCCGGACAGGAGACTCCAGATACGCAGTATTTT
TRBJ1-3,NA,NA,TRBV9,CASSGPTAPGNTIYF,TGTGCCAGCAGCGGCCCGACAGCGCCTGGAAACACCATATATTTT
TRBJ2-3,NA,TRBD2,TRBV6-6,CASSYVASGVNTQYF,TGTGCCAGCAGTTACGTGGCTAGCGGGGTAAATACGCAGTATTTT
TRBJ1-4,NA,NA,TRBV19,CASSTDHATNEKLFF,TGTGCCAGTAGTACCGACCATGCAACTAATGAAAAACTGTTTTTT
TRBJ2-5,once,NA,TRBV27,CASRRHEDETQYF,TGTGCCAGCCGCCGACACGAGGATGAGACCCAGTACTTC
TRBJ2-7,NA,NA,TRBV19,CASSIQGSYEQYF,TGTGCCAGTAGTATCCAGGGGTCCTACGAGCAGTACTTC
TRBJ1-5,NA,TRBD1,TRBV12-5,CASGLKQGANQPQHF,TGTGCTAGTGGTCTGAAACAGGGGGCAAATCAGCCCCAGCATTTT
TRBJ2-2,NA,NA,TRBV7-2,CASSPSREYTGELFF,TGTGCCAGCAGCCCCTCGAGAGAGTACACCGGGGAGCTGTTTTTT
TRBJ1-5,few,NA,TRBV19,CASSTVDSFNQPQHF,TGTGCCAGTAGTACCGTCGACAGTTTCAATCAGCCCCAGCATTTT
TRBJ1-1,NA,NA,TRBV11-3,CASSRSPDTEAFF,TGTGCCAGCAGCCGTAGTCCGGACACTGAAGCTTTCTTT